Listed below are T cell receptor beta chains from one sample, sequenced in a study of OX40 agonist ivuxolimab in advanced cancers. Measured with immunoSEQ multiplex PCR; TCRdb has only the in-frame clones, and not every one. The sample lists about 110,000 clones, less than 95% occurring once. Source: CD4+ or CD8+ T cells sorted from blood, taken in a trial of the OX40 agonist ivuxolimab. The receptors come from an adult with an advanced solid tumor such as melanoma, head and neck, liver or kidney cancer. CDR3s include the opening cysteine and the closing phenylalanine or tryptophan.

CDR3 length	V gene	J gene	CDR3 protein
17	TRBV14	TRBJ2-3	CASSQFRPFAGADTQYF
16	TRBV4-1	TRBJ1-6	CASSSYWGFNNSPLHF
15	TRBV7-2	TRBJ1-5	CASSLDIRWYQPQHF
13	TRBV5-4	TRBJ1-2	CASSLDRNYGYTF
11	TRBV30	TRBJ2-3	CAWSGTDTQYF
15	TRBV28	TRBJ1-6	CASSSPQGAGSPLHF
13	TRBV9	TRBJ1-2	CASSVISGTGYTF
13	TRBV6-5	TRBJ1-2	CASLSRSQNGYTF
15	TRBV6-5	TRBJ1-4	CASRTTGTGEEKLFF
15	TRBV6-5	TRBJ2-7	CASKNGLAGLNEQYF
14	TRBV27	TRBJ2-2	CASRYREFTGELFF
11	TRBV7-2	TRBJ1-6	CASTSFSALHF
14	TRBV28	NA	CASRSTGGSYEQYF
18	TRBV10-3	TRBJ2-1	CAISEGTSGGSSYNEQFF
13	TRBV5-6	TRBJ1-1	CASSFRGHTEAFF
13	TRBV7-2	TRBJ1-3	CASSLIAGNTIYF
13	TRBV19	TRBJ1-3	CASSPQGGNTIYF
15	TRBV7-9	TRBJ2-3	CASSFQRGGLDTQYF